The TCR beta chain under discussion was sequenced for a study of spatial heterogeneity in lung cancer. Regarding the study as a whole: Blood carried ubiquitous expanded tumor TCRs more at resection than follow-up.

Time point indicated: sample taken at primary tumor resection. Whole RNA from tumor, nontumor lung or frozen PBMC was sequenced unsorted. Germline assignment: CDR1 MNHNS and CDR2 SASEGT. This CDR3 region has 13 residues. V was cut by 7 bases and J by 2 bases, with 11 bases left in between. TCRdb analysed the 5' RACE reads with MiXCR anew, one entry per CDR3 protein. The sample shows about 92,000 distinct CDR3 sequences, 9.5% to 15% of them seen only once. This clonotype has more than one count but fewer than ten. The antigen is not known. This TCR was sampled from a male donor with early-stage non-small cell lung cancer. The chain carries TRBV6-1 and TRBJ1-1; D gene unclear. This material consisted of PBMCs, taken at surgery. Here the CDR3 DNA reads TGTGCCAGCATCTTGGACGTAAACACTGAAGCTTTCTTT. It codes for CASILDVNTEAFF.